Listed below are T cell receptor beta chains from one sample, sequenced in a study of memory CD4+ T cells and cytomegalovirus serostatus. The protocol was immunoSEQ multiplex PCR, while the TCRdb copy is restricted to in-frame clones and leaves out a portion. The sample records about 56,000 clones, roughly 77% being singletons. The sample was memory CD4+ T cells from blood. Receptors were obtained from an adult in good health and CMV-seropositive. CDR3s include the opening cysteine and the closing phenylalanine or tryptophan. The order of the fields is J gene, D gene, clone size, V gene, CDR3 protein, CDR3 DNA. D genes are given only for firm matches. Where a row states a size, it is once, few, many or the class of an expanded clone; other rows omit it.

j_gene: TRBJ1-2; d_gene: NA; abundance: few; v_gene: TRBV30; CDR3aa: CAWSEKGHNYGYTF; CDR3nt: TGTGCCTGGAGTGAGAAGGGACACAACTATGGCTACACCTTC
j_gene: TRBJ1-5; d_gene: TRBD1; abundance: NA; v_gene: TRBV19; CDR3aa: CASTMSTGTAVNQPQHF; CDR3nt: TGTGCCAGTACGATGTCGACCGGGACAGCCGTAAATCAGCCCCAGCATTTT
j_gene: TRBJ2-5; d_gene: NA; abundance: NA; v_gene: TRBV2; CDR3aa: CASRNPRQYQETQYF; CDR3nt: TGTGCCAGCAGAAACCCCCGACAATACCAAGAGACCCAGTACTTC
j_gene: TRBJ2-1; d_gene: TRBD1; abundance: once; v_gene: TRBV11-3; CDR3aa: CASSFRTGGNEQFF; CDR3nt: TGTGCCAGCAGCTTTCGGACAGGGGGTAATGAGCAGTTCTTC
j_gene: TRBJ2-3; d_gene: NA; abundance: once; v_gene: TRBV28; CDR3aa: CASSKAGTDTQYF; CDR3nt: TGTGCCAGCAGCAAGGCCGGCACAGATACGCAGTATTTT
j_gene: TRBJ1-4; d_gene: NA; abundance: NA; v_gene: TRBV7-2; CDR3aa: CASSLGVGEKLFF; CDR3nt: TGTGCCAGCAGCTTAGGGGTCGGTGAAAAACTGTTTTTT
j_gene: TRBJ2-5; d_gene: NA; abundance: NA; v_gene: TRBV2; CDR3aa: CASSRGRETQYF; CDR3nt: TGTGCCAGCAGTAGGGGTCGGGAGACCCAGTACTTC
j_gene: TRBJ1-2; d_gene: TRBD1; abundance: NA; v_gene: TRBV14; CDR3aa: CASTEGQGYGYTF; CDR3nt: TGTGCCAGCACGGAGGGACAGGGATATGGCTACACCTTC
j_gene: TRBJ2-6; d_gene: NA; abundance: NA; v_gene: TRBV7-6; CDR3aa: CASSPRALGASGANVLTF; CDR3nt: TGTGCCAGCAGCCCCAGGGCGCTCGGGGCCTCTGGGGCCAACGTCCTGACTTTC
j_gene: TRBJ1-5; d_gene: TRBD1; abundance: NA; v_gene: TRBV18; CDR3aa: CASSPDRGQPQHF; CDR3nt: TGTGCCAGCTCACCCGACAGGGGACAGCCCCAGCATTTT
j_gene: TRBJ2-1; d_gene: TRBD1; abundance: NA; v_gene: TRBV5-6; CDR3aa: CASSLYGTGVFF; CDR3nt: TGTGCCAGCAGCTTATATGGGACAGGGGTCTTCTTC
j_gene: TRBJ2-2; d_gene: NA; abundance: NA; v_gene: TRBV5-1; CDR3aa: CASSWASLYDTGELFF; CDR3nt: TGCGCCAGCAGCTGGGCCAGCCTATACGACACCGGGGAGCTGTTTTTT
j_gene: TRBJ2-4; d_gene: NA; abundance: NA; v_gene: TRBV7-2; CDR3aa: CASSLVVRDIQYF; CDR3nt: TGTGCCAGCAGCTTAGTTGTGAGGGACATTCAGTACTTC
j_gene: TRBJ2-7; d_gene: NA; abundance: NA; v_gene: TRBV7-2; CDR3aa: CASSPDRPLAPGEQYF; CDR3nt: TGTGCCAGCAGCCCTGACAGGCCCCTAGCCCCCGGCGAGCAGTACTTC
j_gene: TRBJ2-3; d_gene: TRBD2; abundance: NA; v_gene: TRBV2; CDR3aa: CASSDSRAGGADTQYF; CDR3nt: TGTGCCAGCAGTGACAGCAGGGCGGGAGGGGCGGATACGCAGTATTTT
j_gene: TRBJ1-2; d_gene: NA; abundance: NA; v_gene: TRBV10-3; CDR3aa: CAISEPDGRDGYTF; CDR3nt: TGTGCCATCAGTGAGCCGGACGGGAGGGACGGCTACACCTTC
j_gene: TRBJ1-4; d_gene: NA; abundance: NA; v_gene: TRBV5-1; CDR3aa: CASSLGWDANEKLFF; CDR3nt: TGCGCCAGCAGCTTGGGTTGGGACGCTAATGAAAAACTGTTTTTT
j_gene: TRBJ2-3; d_gene: NA; abundance: NA; v_gene: TRBV6-1; CDR3aa: CASGLAEGTDTQYF; CDR3nt: TGTGCCAGCGGGTTAGCGGAAGGAACAGATACGCAGTATTTT
j_gene: TRBJ1-1; d_gene: NA; abundance: few; v_gene: TRBV13; CDR3aa: CASSLGSRYTEAFF; CDR3nt: TGTGCCAGCAGCTTAGGTTCGAGGTACACTGAAGCTTTCTTT
j_gene: TRBJ2-5; d_gene: NA; abundance: NA; v_gene: TRBV2; CDR3aa: CASSEVPGGVQYF; CDR3nt: TGTGCCAGCAGTGAGGTTCCCGGGGGTGTCCAGTACTTC
j_gene: TRBJ1-1; d_gene: NA; abundance: NA; v_gene: TRBV5-4; CDR3aa: CASSGYDRYTEAFF; CDR3nt: TGTGCCAGCAGCGGATATGACAGGTACACTGAAGCTTTCTTT
j_gene: TRBJ2-1; d_gene: NA; abundance: NA; v_gene: TRBV5-6; CDR3aa: CASSLVRLAGYNEQFF; CDR3nt: TGTGCCAGCAGCTTGGTTAGGCTAGCTGGCTACAATGAGCAGTTCTTC
j_gene: TRBJ2-7; d_gene: NA; abundance: once; v_gene: TRBV6-6; CDR3aa: CASSYKQSYEQYF; CDR3nt: TGTGCCAGCAGTTACAAGCAATCCTACGAGCAGTACTTC
j_gene: TRBJ2-5; d_gene: NA; abundance: NA; v_gene: TRBV18; CDR3aa: CASSRQQETQYF; CDR3nt: TGTGCCAGCTCACGACAGCAAGAGACCCAGTACTTC
j_gene: TRBJ2-3; d_gene: NA; abundance: NA; v_gene: TRBV4-2; CDR3aa: CASSLGTDTQYF; CDR3nt: TGTGCCAGCAGCCTAGGTACAGATACGCAGTATTTT
j_gene: TRBJ1-1; d_gene: NA; abundance: few; v_gene: TRBV14; CDR3aa: CASSQTRTANTEAFF; CDR3nt: TGTGCCAGCAGCCAAACCAGGACAGCGAACACTGAAGCTTTCTTT
j_gene: TRBJ1-1; d_gene: NA; abundance: NA; v_gene: TRBV28; CDR3aa: CASGPIIPTNPVPGRAFF; CDR3nt: TGTGCCAGCGGACCCATAATTCCGACAAACCCGGTCCCTGGGCGGGCTTTCTTT
j_gene: TRBJ1-1; d_gene: TRBD1; abundance: few; v_gene: TRBV5-6; CDR3aa: CASSYRTGERSYNQAFF; CDR3nt: TGTGCCAGCAGCTACCGGACAGGGGAACGTTCTTATAATCAGGCTTTCTTT
j_gene: TRBJ1-4; d_gene: NA; abundance: NA; v_gene: TRBV27; CDR3aa: CASSPGRGNEKLFF; CDR3nt: TGTGCCAGCAGTCCAGGGCGGGGGAATGAAAAACTGTTTTTT
j_gene: TRBJ1-2; d_gene: NA; abundance: few; v_gene: TRBV5-4; CDR3aa: CASSLGAGSSAYGYTF; CDR3nt: TGTGCCAGCAGCTTGGGTGCGGGGTCGTCGGCCTATGGCTACACCTTC
j_gene: TRBJ2-3; d_gene: NA; abundance: NA; v_gene: TRBV2; CDR3aa: CASSQGLNTQYF; CDR3nt: TGTGCCAGCAGTCAGGGTTTGAATACGCAGTATTTT
j_gene: TRBJ1-1; d_gene: NA; abundance: NA; v_gene: TRBV7-6; CDR3aa: CASSSGRGGTEAFF; CDR3nt: TGTGCCAGCAGCTCGGGGCGGGGAGGCACTGAAGCTTTCTTT
j_gene: TRBJ1-1; d_gene: NA; abundance: NA; v_gene: TRBV7-6; CDR3aa: CASSTQTDTEAFF; CDR3nt: TGTGCCAGCAGCACCCAGACAGACACTGAAGCTTTCTTT
j_gene: TRBJ2-1; d_gene: NA; abundance: NA; v_gene: TRBV7-8; CDR3aa: CASSFEASEQFF; CDR3nt: TGTGCCAGCAGCTTCGAAGCGAGCGAGCAGTTCTTC
j_gene: TRBJ2-7; d_gene: NA; abundance: once; v_gene: TRBV1; CDR3aa: CTSSQEAVSGSYEQYF; CDR3nt: TGCACCAGCAGCCAAGAGGCAGTTAGCGGCTCCTACGAGCAGTACTTC
j_gene: TRBJ1-2; d_gene: TRBD1; abundance: NA; v_gene: TRBV19; CDR3aa: CATHRTGNNYGYTF; CDR3nt: TGTGCCACCCATCGGACAGGGAATAACTATGGCTACACCTTC
j_gene: TRBJ1-4; d_gene: NA; abundance: NA; v_gene: TRBV4-3; CDR3aa: CASSQGDFSSASNEKLFF; CDR3nt: TGCGCCAGCAGCCAGGGGGACTTCAGCTCGGCATCTAATGAAAAACTGTTTTTT
j_gene: TRBJ1-2; d_gene: NA; abundance: few; v_gene: TRBV6-5; CDR3aa: CASSAGTIYGYTF; CDR3nt: TGTGCCAGCAGTGCCGGGACGATCTATGGCTACACCTTC